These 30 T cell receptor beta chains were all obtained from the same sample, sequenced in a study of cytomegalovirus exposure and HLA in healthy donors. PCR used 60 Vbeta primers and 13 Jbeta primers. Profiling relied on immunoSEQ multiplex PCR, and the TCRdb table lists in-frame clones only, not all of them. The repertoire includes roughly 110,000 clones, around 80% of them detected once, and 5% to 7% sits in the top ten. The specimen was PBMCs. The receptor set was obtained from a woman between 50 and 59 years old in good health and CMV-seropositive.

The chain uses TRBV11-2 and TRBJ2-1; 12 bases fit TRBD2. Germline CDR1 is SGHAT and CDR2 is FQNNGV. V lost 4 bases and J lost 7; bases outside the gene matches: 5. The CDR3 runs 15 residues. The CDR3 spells CASSSTSGGGNEQFF. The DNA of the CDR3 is TGTGCCAGCAGCTCGACTAGCGGGGGAGGGAATGAGCAGTTCTTC.

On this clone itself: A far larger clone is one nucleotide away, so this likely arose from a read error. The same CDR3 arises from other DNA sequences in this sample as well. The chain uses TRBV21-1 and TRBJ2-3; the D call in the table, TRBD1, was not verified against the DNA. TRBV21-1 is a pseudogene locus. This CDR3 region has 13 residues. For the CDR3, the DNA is TGTGCCAGCACCGACAGACTCACAGATACGCAGTATTTT. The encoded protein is CASTDRLTDTQYF.

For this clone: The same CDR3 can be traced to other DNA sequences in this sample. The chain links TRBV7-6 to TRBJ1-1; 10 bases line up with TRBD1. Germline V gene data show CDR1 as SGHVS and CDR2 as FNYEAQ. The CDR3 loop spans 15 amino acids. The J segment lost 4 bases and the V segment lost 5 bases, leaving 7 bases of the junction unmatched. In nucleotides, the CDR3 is TGTGCCAGCAGCCTTGGGGGACAGGGGCTCACTGAAGCTTTCTTT. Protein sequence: CASSLGGQGLTEAFF.

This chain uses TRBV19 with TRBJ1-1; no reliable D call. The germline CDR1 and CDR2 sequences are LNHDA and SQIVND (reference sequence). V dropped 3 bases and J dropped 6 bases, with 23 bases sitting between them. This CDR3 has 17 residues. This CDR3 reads CASSIRALGRPRAEAFF. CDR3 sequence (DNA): TGTGCCAGTAGTATTAGGGCCCTTGGACGGCCGAGGGCTGAAGCTTTCTTT.

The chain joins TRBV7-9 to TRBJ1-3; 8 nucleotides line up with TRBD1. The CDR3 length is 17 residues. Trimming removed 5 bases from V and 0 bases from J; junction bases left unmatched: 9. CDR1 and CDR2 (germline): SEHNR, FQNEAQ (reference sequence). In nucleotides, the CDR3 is TGTGCCAGCAGCCTGTGGACAGGGTCCGCCTCTGGAAACACCATATATTTT. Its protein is CASSLWTGSASGNTIYF.

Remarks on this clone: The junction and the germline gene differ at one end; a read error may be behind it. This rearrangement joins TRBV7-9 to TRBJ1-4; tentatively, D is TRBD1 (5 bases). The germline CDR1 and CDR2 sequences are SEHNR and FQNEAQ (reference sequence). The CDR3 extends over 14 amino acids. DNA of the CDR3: TGTTCCAGCGTCGCCTCGGGGGGGTTAGAAAAACTGTTTTTT. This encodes CSSVASGGLEKLFF. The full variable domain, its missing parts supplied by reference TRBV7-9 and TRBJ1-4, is DTGVSQNPRHKITKRGQNVTFRCDPISEHNRLYWYRQTLGQGPEFLTYFQNEAQLEKSRLLSDRFSAERPKGSFSTLEIQRTEQGDSAMYLCSSVASGGLEKLFFGSGTQLSVL.

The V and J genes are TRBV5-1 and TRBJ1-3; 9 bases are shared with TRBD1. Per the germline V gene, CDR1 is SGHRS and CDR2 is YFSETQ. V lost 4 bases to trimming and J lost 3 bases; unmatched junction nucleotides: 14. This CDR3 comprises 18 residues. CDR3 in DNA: TGCGCCAGCAGCCCCGCACCGGGACAGGGAATGGGTGGAAACACCATATATTTT. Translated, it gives CASSPAPGQGMGGNTIYF.

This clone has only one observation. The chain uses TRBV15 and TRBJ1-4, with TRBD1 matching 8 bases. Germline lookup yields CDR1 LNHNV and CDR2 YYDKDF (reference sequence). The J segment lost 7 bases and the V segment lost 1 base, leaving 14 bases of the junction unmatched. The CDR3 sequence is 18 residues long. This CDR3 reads CATSRAGGAAGVGEKLFF. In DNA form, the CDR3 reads TGTGCCACCAGCAGAGCAGGGGGCGCGGCCGGAGTTGGTGAAAAACTGTTTTTT.

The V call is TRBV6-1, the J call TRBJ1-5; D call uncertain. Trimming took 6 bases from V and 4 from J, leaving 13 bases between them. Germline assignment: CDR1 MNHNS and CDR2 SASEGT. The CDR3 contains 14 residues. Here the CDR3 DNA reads TGTGCCAGCAGCGAGGTGCCCGGGAATCAGCCCCAGCATTTT. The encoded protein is CASSEVPGNQPQHF.

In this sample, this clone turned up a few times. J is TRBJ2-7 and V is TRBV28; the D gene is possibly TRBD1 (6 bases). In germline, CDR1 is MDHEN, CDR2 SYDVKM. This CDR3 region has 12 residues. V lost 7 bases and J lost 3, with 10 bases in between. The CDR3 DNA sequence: TGTGCCAGCAAGAGGGGGAACTACGAGCAGTACTTC. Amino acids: CASKRGNYEQYF.

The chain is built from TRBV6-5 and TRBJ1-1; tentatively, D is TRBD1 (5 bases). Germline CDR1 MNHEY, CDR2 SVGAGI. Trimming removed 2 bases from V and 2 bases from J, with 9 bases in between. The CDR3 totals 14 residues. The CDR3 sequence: CASSYLTGNTEAFF. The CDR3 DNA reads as TGTGCCAGCAGTTACCTCACAGGTAACACTGAAGCTTTCTTT.

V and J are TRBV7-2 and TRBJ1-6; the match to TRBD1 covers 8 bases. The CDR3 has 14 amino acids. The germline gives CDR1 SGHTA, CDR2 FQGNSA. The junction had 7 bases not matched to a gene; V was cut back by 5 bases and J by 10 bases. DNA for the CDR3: TGTGCCAGCAGCCCTGACAGGGGTTACTCACCCCTCCACTTT. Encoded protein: CASSPDRGYSPLHF.

The CDR3: CASSQAPGTGRRGYEQFF. The CDR3 region has the DNA TGCGCCAGCAGCCAAGCCCCAGGGACAGGGCGCAGAGGGTATGAGCAGTTCTTC. The chain joins TRBV4-1 to TRBJ2-1; 9 bases align to TRBD1. In germline, CDR1 is MGHRA, CDR2 YSYEKL. The CDR3 is 18 amino acids. Germline trimming cut 1 base from V and 8 bases from J; bases unmatched to any gene: 15.

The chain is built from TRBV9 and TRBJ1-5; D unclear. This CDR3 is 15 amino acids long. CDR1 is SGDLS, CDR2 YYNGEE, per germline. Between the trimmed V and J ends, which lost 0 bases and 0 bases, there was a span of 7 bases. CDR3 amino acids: CASSVGADSNQPQHF. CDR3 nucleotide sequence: TGTGCCAGCAGCGTAGGGGCCGATAGCAATCAGCCCCAGCATTTT.

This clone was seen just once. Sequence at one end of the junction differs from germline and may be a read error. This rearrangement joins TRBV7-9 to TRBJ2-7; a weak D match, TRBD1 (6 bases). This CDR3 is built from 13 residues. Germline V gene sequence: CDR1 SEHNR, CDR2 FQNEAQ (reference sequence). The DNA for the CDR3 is TGTTCCAGCAGCATCGTGACAGGCTACGAGCAGTACTTC. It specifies CSSSIVTGYEQYF. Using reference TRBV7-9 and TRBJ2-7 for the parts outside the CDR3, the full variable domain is DTGVSQNPRHKITKRGQNVTFRCDPISEHNRLYWYRQTLGQGPEFLTYFQNEAQLEKSRLLSDRFSAERPKGSFSTLEIQRTEQGDSAMYLCSSSIVTGYEQYFGPGTRLTVT.

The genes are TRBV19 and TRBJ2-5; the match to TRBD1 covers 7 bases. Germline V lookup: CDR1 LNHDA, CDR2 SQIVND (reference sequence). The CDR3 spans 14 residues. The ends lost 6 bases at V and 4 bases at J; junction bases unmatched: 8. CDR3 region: CASSPTGTGETQYF. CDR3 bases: TGTGCCAGTAGCCCGACAGGGACGGGAGAGACCCAGTACTTC.

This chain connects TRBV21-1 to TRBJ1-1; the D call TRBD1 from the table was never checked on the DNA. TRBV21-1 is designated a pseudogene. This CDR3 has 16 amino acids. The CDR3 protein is CASSGTTTGKDTEAFF. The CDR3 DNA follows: TGTGCCAGCAGCGGCACCACCACAGGGAAGGACACTGAAGCTTTCTTT.

The CDR3 region is CASTTLKSTNEKLFF. The CDR3 nucleotides are TGTGCCAGTACTACCTTAAAGTCAACTAATGAAAAACTGTTTTTT. V gene TRBV19 combines with J gene TRBJ1-4; D remains unclear. V was shortened by 7 bases and J by 0 bases, with 12 bases between the two germline ends. Germline-derived CDR1 and CDR2 are LNHDA and SQIVND (reference sequence). CDR3 length: 15 residues.

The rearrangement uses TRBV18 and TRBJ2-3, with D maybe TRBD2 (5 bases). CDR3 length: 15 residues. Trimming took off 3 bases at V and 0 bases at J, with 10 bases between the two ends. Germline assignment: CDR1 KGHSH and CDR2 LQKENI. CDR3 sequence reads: CASSPTGSSTDTQYF. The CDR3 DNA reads TGTGCCAGCTCACCCACGGGATCTAGCACAGATACGCAGTATTTT.

The CDR3 reads CASSGYTGLSGNTIYF. The CDR3 bases are TGTGCCAGCAGCGGATATACAGGGTTGTCTGGAAACACCATATATTTT. The chain has TRBV5-8 and TRBJ1-3, with D perhaps matching TRBD1 (6 bases). The V end lost 4 bases, the J end lost 1 base, and 15 bases lay between the germline ends. The CDR3 length is 16 residues. Germline loops: CDR1 SGHTS, CDR2 YDEGEE. The full variable domain, its missing parts supplied by reference TRBV5-8 and TRBJ1-3, is EAGVTQSPTHLIKTRGQQATLRCSPISGHTSVYWYQQALGLGLQFLLWYDEGEERNRGNFPPRFSGRQFPNYSSELNVNALELEDSALYLCASSGYTGLSGNTIYFGEGSWLTVV.

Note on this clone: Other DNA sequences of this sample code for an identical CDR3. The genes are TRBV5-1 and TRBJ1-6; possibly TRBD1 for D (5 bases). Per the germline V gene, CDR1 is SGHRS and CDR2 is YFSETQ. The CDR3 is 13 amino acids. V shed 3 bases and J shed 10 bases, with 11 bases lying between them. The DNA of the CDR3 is TGCGCCAGCAGCTCAACGGGGGACTCACCCCTCCACTTT. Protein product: CASSSTGDSPLHF.

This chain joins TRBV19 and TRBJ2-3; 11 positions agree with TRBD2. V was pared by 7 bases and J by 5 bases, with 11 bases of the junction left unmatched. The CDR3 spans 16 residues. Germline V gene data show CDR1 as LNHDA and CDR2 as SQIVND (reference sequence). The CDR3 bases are TGTGCCAGTAACCCCTTTAGCGGGGGGGCAGTAGATACGCAGTATTTT. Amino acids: CASNPFSGGAVDTQYF.

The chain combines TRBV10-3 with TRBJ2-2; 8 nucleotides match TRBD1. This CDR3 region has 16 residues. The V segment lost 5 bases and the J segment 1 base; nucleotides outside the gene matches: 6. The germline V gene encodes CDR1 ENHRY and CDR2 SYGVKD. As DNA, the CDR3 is TGTGCCATCAGTACGACAGGGGCCATGAACACCGGGGAGCTGTTTTTT. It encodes CAISTTGAMNTGELFF.

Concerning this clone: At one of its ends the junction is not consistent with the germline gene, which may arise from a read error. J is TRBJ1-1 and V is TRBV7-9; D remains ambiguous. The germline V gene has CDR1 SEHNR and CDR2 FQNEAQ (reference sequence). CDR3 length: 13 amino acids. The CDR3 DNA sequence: TGTTCCAGCAGCTTAGGCGTGAACACTGAAGCTTTCTTT. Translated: CSSSLGVNTEAFF.

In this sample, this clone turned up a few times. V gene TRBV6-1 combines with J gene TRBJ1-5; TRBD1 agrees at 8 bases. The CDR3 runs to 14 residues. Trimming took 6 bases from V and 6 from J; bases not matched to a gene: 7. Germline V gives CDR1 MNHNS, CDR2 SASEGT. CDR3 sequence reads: CASRDRGEFQPQHF. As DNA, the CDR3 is TGTGCCAGCAGAGACAGGGGAGAGTTTCAGCCCCAGCATTTT.

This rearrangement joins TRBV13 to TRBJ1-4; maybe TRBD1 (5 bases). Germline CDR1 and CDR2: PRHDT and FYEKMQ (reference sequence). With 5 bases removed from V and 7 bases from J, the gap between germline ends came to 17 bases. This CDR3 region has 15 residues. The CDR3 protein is CASSPRRVLGEKLFF. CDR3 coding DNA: TGTGCCAGCAGCCCGCGCAGGGTATTAGGTGAAAAACTGTTTTTT.

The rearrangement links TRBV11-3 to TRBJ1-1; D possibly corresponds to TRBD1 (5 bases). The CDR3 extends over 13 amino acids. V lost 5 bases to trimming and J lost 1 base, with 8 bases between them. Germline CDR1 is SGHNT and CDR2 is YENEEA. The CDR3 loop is CASSRGQNTEAFF. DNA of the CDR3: TGTGCCAGCAGCCGAGGACAGAACACTGAAGCTTTCTTT.

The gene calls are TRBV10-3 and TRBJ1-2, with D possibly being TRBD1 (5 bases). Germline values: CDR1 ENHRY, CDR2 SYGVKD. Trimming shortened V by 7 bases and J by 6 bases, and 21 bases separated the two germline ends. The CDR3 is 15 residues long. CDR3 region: CAINNPGGDADGYTF. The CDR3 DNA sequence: TGTGCCATCAACAACCCGGGGGGGGACGCGGATGGCTACACCTTC.

CDR3 in DNA: TGTGCCATCAGGGCGACCACAGGAAACACTGAAGCTTTCTTT. Protein: CAIRATTGNTEAFF. V gene TRBV10-3 combines with J gene TRBJ1-1, with D possibly matching TRBD1 (5 bases). This CDR3 has 14 residues. The V end lost 6 bases, the J end lost 2 bases, and 13 bases lay between the germline ends. CDR1 and CDR2 (germline): ENHRY, SYGVKD.

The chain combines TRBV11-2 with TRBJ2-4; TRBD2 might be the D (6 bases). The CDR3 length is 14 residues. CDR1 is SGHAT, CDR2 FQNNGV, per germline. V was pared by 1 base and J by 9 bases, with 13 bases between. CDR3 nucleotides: TGTGCCAGCAGCTTAGGTCGGGGGATGGGCATTCAGTACTTC. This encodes CASSLGRGMGIQYF.